The next 11 T cell receptor beta chains were all read from a single sample in a study of T cells in Graves' hyperthyroidism and ophthalmopathy. RNA transcripts were the template for amplifying TCR beta CDR3 regions. TCR CDR3 underwent first-round RT-PCR with the HTBI primer set. TCRdb reprocessed the multiplex PCR reads via MiXCR and lists one record per CDR3 protein. The table records 200,000 to 300,000 distinct CDR3 sequences, 24% of them present only once. The sample comprised blood. These receptors were taken from a woman aged 40 to 50 with Graves' ophthalmopathy.

The rearrangement links TRBV27 to TRBJ2-7; unclear D gene. Trimming took off 9 bases at V and 0 bases at J, with 15 bases between the two ends. There are 14 residues in the CDR3. The germline gives CDR1 MNHEY, CDR2 SMNVEV (reference sequence). DNA for the CDR3: TGTGCCAGTTGTGGGTCAGCCGTCTCCTACGAGCAGTACTTC. The encoded protein is CASCGSAVSYEQYF.

The chain is built from TRBV28 and TRBJ2-7; D is undetermined. Germline lookup yields CDR1 MDHEN and CDR2 SYDVKM. The CDR3 extends over 14 amino acids. Trimming took off 6 bases at V and 1 base at J, with 13 bases between the two ends. The CDR3 DNA reads as TGTGCCAGCAGGCCGGGCAGTCTTTCCTACGAGCAGTACTTC. Translation gives CASRPGSLSYEQYF.

The chain is built from TRBV4-1 and TRBJ2-6; 10 bases align to TRBD2. Germline V lookup: CDR1 MGHRA, CDR2 YSYEKL. With 3 bases clipped from V and 4 bases from J, the junction kept 0 bases outside the gene matches. The CDR3 contains 15 residues. This CDR3 reads CASSQTSGGANVLTF. The DNA of the CDR3 is TGCGCCAGCAGCCAGACTAGCGGGGGGGCCAACGTCCTGACTTTC.

This clonotype was counted only a few times. This could be a read error, since a much larger clone is one nucleotide away. This rearrangement joins TRBV6-4 to TRBJ2-2; unclear D gene. V lost 0 bases and J 5 bases, leaving 10 bases between the germline ends. Germline CDR1 is MRHNA and CDR2 is SNTAGT. CDR3 length: 15 residues. The CDR3 coding sequence is TGTGCCAGCAGTGACTCACGGGCATGGACCGGGGAGCTGTTTTTT. Translated, it gives CASSDSRAWTGELFF.

Only one count was recorded for this clonotype. The V and J genes are TRBV6-5 and TRBJ2-7, with 9 bases identical to TRBD1. The CDR3 is 16 amino acids. The V gene's germline CDR1 is MNHEY and CDR2 SVGAGI. The trim removed 0 bases at V and 5 bases at J, leaving 8 bases unmatched. CDR3 in amino acids: CASSYSMLDRGHEQYF. For the CDR3, the DNA is TGTGCCAGCAGTTACTCGATGCTGGACAGGGGCCACGAGCAGTACTTC.

There are many counts of this clonotype. This sequence joins TRBV27 and TRBJ2-3; D may be TRBD2 (6 bases). Trimming took 4 bases from V and 11 from J, leaving 22 bases between them. Germline CDR1 reads MNHEY; CDR2 reads SMNVEV (reference sequence). This CDR3 has 15 amino acids. The DNA for the CDR3 is TGTGCCAGCAGTTCACGCCCAGCGGGCCCTGACGGGCAGTATTTT. Translation gives CASSSRPAGPDGQYF.

This clonotype was picked up many times. V gene TRBV10-3 combines with J gene TRBJ2-5; 8 bases are shared with TRBD1. This CDR3 contains 17 residues. Trimming took 2 bases from V and 5 from J; bases not matched to a gene: 13. The germline gives CDR1 ENHRY, CDR2 SYGVKD. CDR3 in DNA: TGTGCCATCAGTGAGGGACAGGGAAGGGTCCAGGGGGAGACCCAGTACTTC. This translates into CAISEGQGRVQGETQYF.

This clonotype occurred many times. The chain carries TRBV10-3 and TRBJ2-5; 13 bases agree with TRBD2. Losses at the gene ends were 9 bases for V and 5 bases for J; bases not matched to a gene: 6. CDR3 size: 14 residues. In germline, CDR1 is ENHRY, CDR2 SYGVKD. As DNA, the CDR3 is TGTGCCATTGGGACTAGCGGGACCCGGGAGACCCAGTACTTC. Encoded protein: CAIGTSGTRETQYF.

This clonotype was counted at least ten times. The chain employs TRBV20-1 and TRBJ1-1, with D maybe TRBD1 (5 bases). The V gene's germline CDR1 is DFQATT and CDR2 SNEGSKA (reference sequence). V lost 2 bases to trimming and J lost 5 bases, with 18 bases between them. The CDR3 length is 15 residues. CDR3 sequence reads: CSARPWGDRITEAFF. CDR3 DNA sequence: TGCAGTGCTAGACCCTGGGGGGATCGGATTACTGAAGCTTTCTTT.

This clonotype appeared many times. The V and J genes are TRBV7-8 and TRBJ1-6; unclear D gene. V shed 2 bases and J shed 0 bases, with 17 bases lying between them. Germline loops: CDR1 SGHVS, CDR2 FQNEAQ. CDR3 size: 19 residues. CDR3 region: CASSLTLPRASSYNSPLHF. As DNA, the CDR3 is TGTGCCAGCAGCTTAACACTCCCGAGGGCGAGCTCCTATAATTCACCCCTCCACTTT.

The chain links TRBV6-4 to TRBJ1-3; TRBD1 agrees at 7 bases. The CDR3 covers 14 residues. Germline values: CDR1 MRHNA, CDR2 SNTAGT. Unmatched junction bases numbered 1, after V lost 5 bases and J lost 0 bases. CDR3 region: CASSYRGSGNTIYF. The CDR3 region has the DNA TGTGCCAGCAGTTACAGGGGCTCTGGAAACACCATATATTTT.